A selection of T cell receptor beta chains follows, all from one sample in a study of blood T cell repertoires in COVID-19. Using immunoSEQ multiplex PCR, the repertoire was profiled, and TCRdb retains in-frame clones only, with some absent. The data hold approximately 200,000 clones, with 85% to 95% observed a single time. Sequencing used peripheral blood. The receptors originated from a man aged 25-40 years with COVID-19, enrolled during active disease. The CDR3 runs from the conserved cysteine through the conserved F or W. D genes are given only for firm matches. Size values are once, few and many counts, or a class for expanded clones, and some rows have none.

clone size: .
V gene: TRBV19
J gene: TRBJ1-1
D gene: TRBD1
CDR3 DNA: TGTGCCAGTATATGGACAGGGGCAAGCACTGAAGCTTTCTTT
CDR3 protein: CASIWTGASTEAFF

clone size: .
V gene: TRBV11-3
J gene: TRBJ1-2
D gene: .
CDR3 DNA: TGTGCCAGCAGCTTACTCGGCGAGGCAGGGGAGTATGGCTACACCTTC
CDR3 protein: CASSLLGEAGEYGYTF

clone size: .
V gene: TRBV6-5
J gene: TRBJ1-1
D gene: .
CDR3 DNA: TGTGCCGGTCACCGGGAGGGGGTTAACACTGAAGCTTTCTTT
CDR3 protein: CAGHREGVNTEAFF

clone size: .
V gene: TRBV19
J gene: TRBJ2-1
D gene: TRBD2
CDR3 DNA: TGTGCCAGTAGTATAGCCAGCGGGGGCGTAGGGGAGCAGTTCTTC
CDR3 protein: CASSIASGGVGEQFF

clone size: .
V gene: TRBV24-1
J gene: TRBJ2-5
D gene: TRBD1
CDR3 DNA: TGTGCCACCAGTGATTCCCCGGCCGGGACAGGCCAAGAGACCCAGTACTTC
CDR3 protein: CATSDSPAGTGQETQYF

clone size: .
V gene: TRBV6-6
J gene: TRBJ1-3
D gene: TRBD1
CDR3 DNA: TGTGCCAGCAGGGGGGACAGGACCTTTGGGGACACCATATATTTT
CDR3 protein: CASRGDRTFGDTIYF

clone size: few
V gene: TRBV30
J gene: TRBJ2-7
D gene: .
CDR3 DNA: TGTGCCTGGAAAACAGGTCGGGCAGGGGAGCAGTACTTC
CDR3 protein: CAWKTGRAGEQYF

clone size: .
V gene: TRBV1
J gene: TRBJ2-5
D gene: .
CDR3 DNA: TGCACCAGCAGCCAAGATTCTTTGTTTTCAGAGACCCAGTACTTC
CDR3 protein: CTSSQDSLFSETQYF

clone size: .
V gene: TRBV5-4
J gene: TRBJ1-6
D gene: .
CDR3 DNA: TGTGCCAGCGGCCGAGACAGTTCACCCCTCCACTTT
CDR3 protein: CASGRDSSPLHF

clone size: .
V gene: TRBV10-1
J gene: TRBJ1-6
D gene: .
CDR3 DNA: TGCGCCAGCAGTCAAAAGAGGGGGTATAATTCACCCCTCCACTTT
CDR3 protein: CASSQKRGYNSPLHF

clone size: .
V gene: TRBV5-1
J gene: TRBJ1-1
D gene: .
CDR3 DNA: TGCGCCAGCAGACCAGGACAGAACACTGAAGCTTTCTTT
CDR3 protein: CASRPGQNTEAFF

clone size: .
V gene: TRBV28
J gene: TRBJ1-2
D gene: TRBD1
CDR3 DNA: TGTGCCAGCAGGACAGGGGTGGGCTACACCTTC
CDR3 protein: CASRTGVGYTF

clone size: .
V gene: TRBV5-1
J gene: TRBJ1-1
D gene: .
CDR3 DNA: TGCGCCAGCAGCTTGGTGGCGAACACTGAAGCTTTCTTT
CDR3 protein: CASSLVANTEAFF

clone size: .
V gene: TRBV5-1
J gene: TRBJ1-4
D gene: .
CDR3 DNA: TGCGCCAGCAGTCCTCGGGGGGACGATGAAAAACTGTTTTTT
CDR3 protein: CASSPRGDDEKLFF

clone size: .
V gene: TRBV5-1
J gene: TRBJ1-2
D gene: TRBD1
CDR3 DNA: TGCGCCAGCAGCGCAGGAGGGGGCAACTATGGCTACACCTTC
CDR3 protein: CASSAGGGNYGYTF

clone size: .
V gene: TRBV7-9
J gene: TRBJ2-1
D gene: .
CDR3 DNA: TGTGCCAGCAGCTTAGACCTACAGGGCAGCTCCTACAATGAGCAGTTCTTC
CDR3 protein: CASSLDLQGSSYNEQFF

clone size: once
V gene: TRBV30
J gene: TRBJ1-2
D gene: .
CDR3 DNA: TGTGCCTGGAGTGCAGGGGCTGGCTACACCTTC
CDR3 protein: CAWSAGAGYTF

clone size: many
V gene: TRBV3-1/TRBV3-2
J gene: TRBJ1-1
D gene: .
CDR3 DNA: TGTGCCACCTCACGGACATCGAACACTGAAGCTTTCTTT
CDR3 protein: CATSRTSNTEAFF

clone size: .
V gene: TRBV6-5
J gene: TRBJ1-6
D gene: TRBD1
CDR3 DNA: TGTGCCAGCAGGACAGGGAGGTCCTATAATTCACCCCTCCACTTT
CDR3 protein: CASRTGRSYNSPLHF

clone size: .
V gene: TRBV7-6
J gene: TRBJ2-5
D gene: TRBD1
CDR3 DNA: TGTGCCAGCAGCACGGGGACAGGGCATCAAGAGACCCAGTACTTC
CDR3 protein: CASSTGTGHQETQYF

clone size: .
V gene: TRBV27
J gene: TRBJ1-2
D gene: .
CDR3 DNA: TGTGCCAGCAGTTTAAAGGGAGGCTATGGCTACACCTTC
CDR3 protein: CASSLKGGYGYTF

clone size: once
V gene: TRBV2
J gene: TRBJ2-7
D gene: TRBD1
CDR3 DNA: TGTGCCAGCAGTTCAAGCACGCAGGGGGCGCCCGAGCAGTACTTC
CDR3 protein: CASSSSTQGAPEQYF

clone size: .
V gene: TRBV27
J gene: TRBJ2-5
D gene: TRBD1
CDR3 DNA: TGTGCCAGCAGTACCCAACAGGGGGCCGGAGAGACCCAGTACTTC
CDR3 protein: CASSTQQGAGETQYF

clone size: .
V gene: TRBV24-1
J gene: TRBJ2-5
D gene: .
CDR3 DNA: TGTGCCACCAGTGATTCCTTACAAGAGACCCAGTACTTC
CDR3 protein: CATSDSLQETQYF

clone size: .
V gene: TRBV5-1
J gene: TRBJ2-3
D gene: TRBD2
CDR3 DNA: TGCGCCAGCAGCGTGGGACTAGGCCGGGACACAGATACGCAGTATTTT
CDR3 protein: CASSVGLGRDTDTQYF

clone size: .
V gene: TRBV2
J gene: TRBJ2-5
D gene: TRBD1
CDR3 DNA: TGTGCCAGCAGTAGACAGGGAAGAGAGACCCAGTACTTC
CDR3 protein: CASSRQGRETQYF

clone size: .
V gene: TRBV29-1
J gene: TRBJ1-1
D gene: .
CDR3 DNA: TGCAGCGTTGGGCGGGGGCTTGGGGCTTTCTTT
CDR3 protein: CSVGRGLGAFF

clone size: .
V gene: TRBV27
J gene: TRBJ2-7
D gene: TRBD1
CDR3 DNA: TGTGCCAGCAGAAGTCTGGGACAGGGAACCTACGAGCAGTACTTC
CDR3 protein: CASRSLGQGTYEQYF

clone size: .
V gene: TRBV29-1
J gene: TRBJ1-2
D gene: .
CDR3 DNA: TGCAGCGTGAGGCCCTCGGATGGCTACACCTTC
CDR3 protein: CSVRPSDGYTF

clone size: .
V gene: TRBV5-1
J gene: TRBJ2-1
D gene: TRBD1
CDR3 DNA: TGCGCCAGCAGCTCGGGCGACAGGGTCGCGCACAATGAGCAGTTCTTC
CDR3 protein: CASSSGDRVAHNEQFF

clone size: few
V gene: TRBV3-1/TRBV3-2
J gene: TRBJ1-1
D gene: TRBD1
CDR3 DNA: TGTGCCAGCAGCAGGGACAGGATGAACACTGAAGCTTTCTTT
CDR3 protein: CASSRDRMNTEAFF

clone size: .
V gene: TRBV6-5
J gene: TRBJ1-2
D gene: TRBD1
CDR3 DNA: TGTGCCAGCAGTTTAACAAGGGGGCTCTGGTATGGCTACACCTTC
CDR3 protein: CASSLTRGLWYGYTF